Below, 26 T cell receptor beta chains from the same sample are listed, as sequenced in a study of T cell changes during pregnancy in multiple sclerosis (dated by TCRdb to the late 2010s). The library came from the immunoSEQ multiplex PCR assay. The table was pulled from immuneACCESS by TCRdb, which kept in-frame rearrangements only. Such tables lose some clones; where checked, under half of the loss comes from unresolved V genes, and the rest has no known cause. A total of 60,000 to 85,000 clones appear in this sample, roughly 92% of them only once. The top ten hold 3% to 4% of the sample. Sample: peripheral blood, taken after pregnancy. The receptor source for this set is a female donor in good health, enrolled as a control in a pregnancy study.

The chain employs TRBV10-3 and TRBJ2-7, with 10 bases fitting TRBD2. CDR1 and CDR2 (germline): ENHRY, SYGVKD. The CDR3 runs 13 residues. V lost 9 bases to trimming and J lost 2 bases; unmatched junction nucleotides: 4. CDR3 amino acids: CAISGGRAYEQYF. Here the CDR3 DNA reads TGTGCCATTAGCGGGGGGAGGGCCTACGAGCAGTACTTC.

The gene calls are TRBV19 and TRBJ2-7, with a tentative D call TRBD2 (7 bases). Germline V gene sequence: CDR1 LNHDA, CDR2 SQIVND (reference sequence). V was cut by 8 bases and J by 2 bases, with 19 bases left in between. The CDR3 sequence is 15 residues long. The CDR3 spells CASSPFRGAAYEQYF. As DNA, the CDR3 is TGTGCCAGTTCCCCCTTCCGGGGGGCGGCCTACGAGCAGTACTTC.

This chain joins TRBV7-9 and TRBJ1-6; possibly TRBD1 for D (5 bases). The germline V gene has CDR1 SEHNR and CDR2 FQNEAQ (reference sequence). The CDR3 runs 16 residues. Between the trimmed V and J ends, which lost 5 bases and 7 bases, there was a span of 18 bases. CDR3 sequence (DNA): TGTGCCAGCAGCCAAGTATTAGGGGAACCCAATTCACCCCTCCACTTT. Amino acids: CASSQVLGEPNSPLHF.

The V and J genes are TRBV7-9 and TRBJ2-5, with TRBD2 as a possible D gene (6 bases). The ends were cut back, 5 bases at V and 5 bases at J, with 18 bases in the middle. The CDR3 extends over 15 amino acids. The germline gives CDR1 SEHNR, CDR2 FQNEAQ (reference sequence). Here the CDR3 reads CASSTGGLRWETQYF. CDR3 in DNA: TGTGCCAGCAGCACTGGGGGACTCCGATGGGAGACCCAGTACTTC.

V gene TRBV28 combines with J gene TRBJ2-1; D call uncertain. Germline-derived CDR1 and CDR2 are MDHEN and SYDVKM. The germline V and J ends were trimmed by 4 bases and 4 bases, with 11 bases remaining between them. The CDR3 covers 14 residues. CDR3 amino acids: CASSSVTGYNEQFF. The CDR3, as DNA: TGTGCCAGCAGTTCCGTAACTGGTTACAATGAGCAGTTCTTC.

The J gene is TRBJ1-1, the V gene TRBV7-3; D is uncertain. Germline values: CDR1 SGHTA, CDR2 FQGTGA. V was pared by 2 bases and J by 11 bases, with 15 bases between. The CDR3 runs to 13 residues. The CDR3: CASSLDGSGWAFF. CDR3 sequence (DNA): TGTGCCAGCAGCTTAGATGGGTCGGGGTGGGCTTTCTTT. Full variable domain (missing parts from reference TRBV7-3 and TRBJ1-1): GAGVSQTPSNKVTEKGKYVELRCDPISGHTALYWYRQSLGQGPEFLIYFQGTGAADDSGLPNDRFFAVRPEGSVSTLKIQRTERGDSAVYLCASSLDGSGWAFFGQGTRLTVV.

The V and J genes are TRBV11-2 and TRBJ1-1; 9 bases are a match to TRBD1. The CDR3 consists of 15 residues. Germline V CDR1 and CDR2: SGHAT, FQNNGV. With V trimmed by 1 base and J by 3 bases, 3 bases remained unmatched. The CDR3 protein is CASSLAGQGYTEAFF. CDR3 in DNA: TGTGCCAGCAGCTTAGCCGGACAGGGGTACACTGAAGCTTTCTTT. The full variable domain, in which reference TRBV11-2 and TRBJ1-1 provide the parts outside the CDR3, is EAGVAQSPRYKIIEKRQSVAFWCNPISGHATLYWYQQILGQGPKLLIQFQNNGVVDDSQLPKDRFSAERLKGVDSTLKIQPAKLEDSAVYLCASSLAGQGYTEAFFGQGTRLTVV.

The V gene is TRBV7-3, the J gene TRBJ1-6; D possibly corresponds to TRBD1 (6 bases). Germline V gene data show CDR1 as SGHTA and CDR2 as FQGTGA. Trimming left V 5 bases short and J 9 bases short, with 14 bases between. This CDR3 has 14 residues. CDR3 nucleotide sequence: TGTGCCAGCAGCGAACAGGGCTTTGGTTCACCCCTCCACTTT. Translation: CASSEQGFGSPLHF.

The CDR3 here is CASMPLGLAGDSGANVLTF. The DNA for the CDR3 is TGTGCCAGCATGCCCCTCGGACTAGCGGGAGACTCTGGGGCCAACGTCCTGACTTTC. V gene TRBV28 combines with J gene TRBJ2-6; 13 bases agree with TRBD2. The length of the CDR3 is 19 residues. V gave up 7 bases and J gave up 0 bases; unmatched junction bases: 9. CDR1 and CDR2 from the germline V gene are MDHEN and SYDVKM.

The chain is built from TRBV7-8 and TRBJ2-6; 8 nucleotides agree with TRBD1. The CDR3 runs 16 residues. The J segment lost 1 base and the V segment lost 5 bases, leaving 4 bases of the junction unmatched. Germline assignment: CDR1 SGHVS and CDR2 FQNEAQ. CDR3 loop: CASSRTGPSGANVLTF. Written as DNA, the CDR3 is TGTGCCAGCAGCCGGACAGGGCCGTCTGGGGCCAACGTCCTGACTTTC.

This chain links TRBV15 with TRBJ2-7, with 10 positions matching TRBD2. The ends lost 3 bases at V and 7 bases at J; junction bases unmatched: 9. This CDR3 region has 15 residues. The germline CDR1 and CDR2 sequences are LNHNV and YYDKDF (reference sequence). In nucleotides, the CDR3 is TGTGCCACCAGCAGGGAGACTAGCGGGCGGTGGGAGCAGTACTTC. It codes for CATSRETSGRWEQYF.

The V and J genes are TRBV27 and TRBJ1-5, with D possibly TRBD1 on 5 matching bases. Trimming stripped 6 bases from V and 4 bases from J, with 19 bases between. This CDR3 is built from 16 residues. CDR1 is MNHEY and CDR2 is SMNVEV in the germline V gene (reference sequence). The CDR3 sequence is CASSPIDATGNQPQHF. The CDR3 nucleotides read TGTGCCAGCAGCCCGATAGACGCCACAGGAAATCAGCCCCAGCATTTT.

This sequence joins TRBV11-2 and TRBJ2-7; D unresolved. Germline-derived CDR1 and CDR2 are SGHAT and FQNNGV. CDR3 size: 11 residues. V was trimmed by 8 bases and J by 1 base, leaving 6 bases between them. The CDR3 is CASSRSYEQYF. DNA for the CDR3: TGTGCCAGCTCCCGGTCCTACGAGCAGTACTTC.

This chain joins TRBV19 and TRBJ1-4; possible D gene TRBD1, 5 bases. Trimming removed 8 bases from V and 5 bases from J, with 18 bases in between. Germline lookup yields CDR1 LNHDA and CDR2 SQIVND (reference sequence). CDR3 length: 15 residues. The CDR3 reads CASGGTGVLNEKLFF. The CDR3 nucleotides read TGTGCCAGTGGTGGGACTGGAGTCCTAAATGAAAAACTGTTTTTT.

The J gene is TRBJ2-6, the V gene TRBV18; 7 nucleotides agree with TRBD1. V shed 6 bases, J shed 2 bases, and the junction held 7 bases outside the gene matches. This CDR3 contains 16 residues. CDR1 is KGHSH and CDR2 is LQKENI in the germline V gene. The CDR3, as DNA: TGTGCCAGCTCCGGGACAGCAAGACCTGGGGCCAACGTCCTGACTTTC. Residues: CASSGTARPGANVLTF. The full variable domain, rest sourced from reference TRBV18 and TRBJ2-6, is NAGVMQNPRHLVRRRGQEARLRCSPMKGHSHVYWYRQLPEEGLKFMVYLQKENIIDESGMPKERFSAEFPKEGPSILRIQQVVRGDSAAYFCASSGTARPGANVLTFGAGSRLTVL.

This chain's CDR3 is CASKGGGPSPPSYEQYF. In nucleotides, the CDR3 is TGTGCCAGCAAAGGGGGAGGGCCTAGTCCCCCCTCCTACGAGCAGTACTTC. The chain recombines TRBV28 with TRBJ2-7; possibly TRBD2 for D (7 bases). This CDR3 comprises 17 residues. V was shortened by 7 bases and J by 0 bases, with 22 bases between the two germline ends. CDR1 and CDR2 (germline): MDHEN, SYDVKM.

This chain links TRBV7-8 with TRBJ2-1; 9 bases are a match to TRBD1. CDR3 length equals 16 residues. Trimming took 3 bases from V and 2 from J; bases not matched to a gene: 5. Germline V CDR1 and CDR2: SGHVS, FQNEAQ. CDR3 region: CASSFRDRVTYNEQFF. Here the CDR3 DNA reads TGTGCCAGCAGCTTCCGGGACAGGGTGACCTACAATGAGCAGTTCTTC.

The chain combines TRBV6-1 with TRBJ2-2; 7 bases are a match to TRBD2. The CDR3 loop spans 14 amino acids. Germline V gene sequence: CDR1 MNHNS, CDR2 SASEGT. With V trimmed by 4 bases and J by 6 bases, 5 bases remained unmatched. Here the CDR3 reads CASSGGAGSGELFF. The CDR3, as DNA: TGTGCCAGCAGTGGAGGAGCGGGGTCCGGGGAGCTGTTTTTT.

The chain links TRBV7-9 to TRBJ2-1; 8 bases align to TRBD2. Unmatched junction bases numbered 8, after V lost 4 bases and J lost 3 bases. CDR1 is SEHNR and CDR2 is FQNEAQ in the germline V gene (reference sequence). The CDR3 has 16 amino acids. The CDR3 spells CASSSFSSGDYNEQFF. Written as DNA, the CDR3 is TGTGCCAGCAGCTCCTTTAGTAGCGGGGACTACAATGAGCAGTTCTTC.

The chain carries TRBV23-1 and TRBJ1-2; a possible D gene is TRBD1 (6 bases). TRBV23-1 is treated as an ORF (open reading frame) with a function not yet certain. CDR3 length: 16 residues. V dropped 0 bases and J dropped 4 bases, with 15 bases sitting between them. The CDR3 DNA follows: TGCGCCAGCAGTCAATCGAGGGGGGGGACTTGCTATGGCTACACCTTC. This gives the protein CASSQSRGGTCYGYTF.

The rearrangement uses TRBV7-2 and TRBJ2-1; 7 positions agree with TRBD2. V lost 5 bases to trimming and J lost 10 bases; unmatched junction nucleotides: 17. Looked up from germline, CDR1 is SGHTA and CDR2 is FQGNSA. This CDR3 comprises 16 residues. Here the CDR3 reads CASSPHQRELMIEQFF. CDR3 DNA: TGTGCCAGCAGCCCGCACCAGCGGGAACTAATGATCGAGCAGTTCTTC.

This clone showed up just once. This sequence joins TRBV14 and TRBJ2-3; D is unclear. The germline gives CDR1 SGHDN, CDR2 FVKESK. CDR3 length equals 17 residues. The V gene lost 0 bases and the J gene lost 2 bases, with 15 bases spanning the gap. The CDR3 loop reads CASSQEELGGFTDTQYF. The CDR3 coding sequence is TGTGCCAGCAGCCAAGAAGAGTTAGGCGGTTTCACAGATACGCAGTATTTT.

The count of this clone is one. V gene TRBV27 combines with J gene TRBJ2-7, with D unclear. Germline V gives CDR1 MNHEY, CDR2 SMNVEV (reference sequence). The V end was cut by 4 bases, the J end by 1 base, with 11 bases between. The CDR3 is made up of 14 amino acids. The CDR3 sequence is CASSSVGGSYEQYF. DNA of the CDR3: TGTGCCAGCAGTTCAGTAGGCGGATCCTACGAGCAGTACTTC.

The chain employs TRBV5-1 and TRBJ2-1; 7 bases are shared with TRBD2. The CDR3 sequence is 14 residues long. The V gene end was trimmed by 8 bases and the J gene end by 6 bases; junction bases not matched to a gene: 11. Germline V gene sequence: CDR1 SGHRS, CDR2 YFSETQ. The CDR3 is CASLLTAGSNEQFF. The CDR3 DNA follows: TGCGCCAGTCTACTCACAGCGGGAAGCAATGAGCAGTTCTTC.

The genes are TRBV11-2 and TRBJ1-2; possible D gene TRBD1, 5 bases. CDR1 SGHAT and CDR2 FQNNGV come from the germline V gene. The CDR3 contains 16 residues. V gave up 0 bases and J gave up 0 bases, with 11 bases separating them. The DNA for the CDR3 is TGTGCCAGCAGCTTAGATCGAGAGACAGCTAACTATGGCTACACCTTC. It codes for CASSLDRETANYGYTF.

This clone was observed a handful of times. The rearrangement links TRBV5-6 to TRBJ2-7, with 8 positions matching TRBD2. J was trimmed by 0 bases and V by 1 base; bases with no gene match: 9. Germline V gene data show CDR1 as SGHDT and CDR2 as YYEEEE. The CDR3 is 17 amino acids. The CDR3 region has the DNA TGTGCCAGCAGCTTGAGGCTAGCGGGCGGAAGCTCCTACGAGCAGTACTTC. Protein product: CASSLRLAGGSSYEQYF.